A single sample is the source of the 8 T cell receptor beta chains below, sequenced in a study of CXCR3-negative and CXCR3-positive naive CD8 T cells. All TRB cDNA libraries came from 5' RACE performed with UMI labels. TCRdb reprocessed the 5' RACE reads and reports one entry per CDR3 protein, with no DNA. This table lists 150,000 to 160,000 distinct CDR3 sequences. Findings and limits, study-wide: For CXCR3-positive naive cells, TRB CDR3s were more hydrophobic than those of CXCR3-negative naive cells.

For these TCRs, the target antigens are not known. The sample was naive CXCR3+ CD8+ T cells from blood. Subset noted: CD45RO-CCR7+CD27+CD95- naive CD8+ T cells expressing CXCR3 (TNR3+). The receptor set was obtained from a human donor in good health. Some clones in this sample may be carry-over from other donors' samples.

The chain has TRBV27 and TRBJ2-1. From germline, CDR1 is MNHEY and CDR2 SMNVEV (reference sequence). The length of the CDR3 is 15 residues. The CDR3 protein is CASSLFTSSYNEQFF.

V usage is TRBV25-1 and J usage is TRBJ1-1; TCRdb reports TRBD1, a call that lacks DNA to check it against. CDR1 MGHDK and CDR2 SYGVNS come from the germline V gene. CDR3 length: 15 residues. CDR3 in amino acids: CASSDGGREIAEAFF.

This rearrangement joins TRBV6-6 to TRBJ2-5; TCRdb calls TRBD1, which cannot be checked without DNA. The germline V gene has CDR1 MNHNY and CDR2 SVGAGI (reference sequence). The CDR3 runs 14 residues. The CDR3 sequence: CASSYEQGQETQYF.

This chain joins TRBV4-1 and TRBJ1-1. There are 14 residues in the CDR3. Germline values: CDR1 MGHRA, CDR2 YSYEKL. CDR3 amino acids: CASSQEAANTEAFF.

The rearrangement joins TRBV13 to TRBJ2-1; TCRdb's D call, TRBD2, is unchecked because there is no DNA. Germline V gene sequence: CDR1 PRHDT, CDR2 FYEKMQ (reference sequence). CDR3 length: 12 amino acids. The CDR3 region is CASSRTSYEQFF.

The CDR3 sequence: CASTPDRPTHNIQYF. The V and J genes are TRBV7-8 and TRBJ2-4; no DNA is available, so the TRBD1 call from TCRdb remains unchecked. Per the germline V gene, CDR1 is SGHVS and CDR2 is FQNEAQ. CDR3 length: 15 residues.

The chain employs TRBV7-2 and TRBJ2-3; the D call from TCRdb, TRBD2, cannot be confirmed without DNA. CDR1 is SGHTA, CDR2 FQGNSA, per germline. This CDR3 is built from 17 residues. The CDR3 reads CASSLARASGGTDTQYF.

The CDR3 sequence: CASSSRPGQDRNEQFF. V and J are TRBV7-6 and TRBJ2-1; TCRdb's assignment of TRBD1 cannot be checked, as there is no DNA. CDR3 length equals 16 residues. The germline gives CDR1 SGHVS, CDR2 FNYEAQ.